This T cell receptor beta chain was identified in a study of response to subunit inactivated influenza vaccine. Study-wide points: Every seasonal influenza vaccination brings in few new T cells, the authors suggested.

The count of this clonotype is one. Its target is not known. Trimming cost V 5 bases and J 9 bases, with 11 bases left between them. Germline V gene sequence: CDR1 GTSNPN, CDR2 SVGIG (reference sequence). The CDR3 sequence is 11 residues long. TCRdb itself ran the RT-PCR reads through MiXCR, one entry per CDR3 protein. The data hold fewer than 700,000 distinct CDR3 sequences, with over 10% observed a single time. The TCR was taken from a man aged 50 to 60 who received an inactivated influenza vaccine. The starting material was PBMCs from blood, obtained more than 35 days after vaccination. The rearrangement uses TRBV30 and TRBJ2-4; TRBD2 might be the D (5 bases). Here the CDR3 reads CAWAKEGIQYF. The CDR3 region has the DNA TGTGCCTGGGCGAAAGAGGGCATTCAGTACTTC.